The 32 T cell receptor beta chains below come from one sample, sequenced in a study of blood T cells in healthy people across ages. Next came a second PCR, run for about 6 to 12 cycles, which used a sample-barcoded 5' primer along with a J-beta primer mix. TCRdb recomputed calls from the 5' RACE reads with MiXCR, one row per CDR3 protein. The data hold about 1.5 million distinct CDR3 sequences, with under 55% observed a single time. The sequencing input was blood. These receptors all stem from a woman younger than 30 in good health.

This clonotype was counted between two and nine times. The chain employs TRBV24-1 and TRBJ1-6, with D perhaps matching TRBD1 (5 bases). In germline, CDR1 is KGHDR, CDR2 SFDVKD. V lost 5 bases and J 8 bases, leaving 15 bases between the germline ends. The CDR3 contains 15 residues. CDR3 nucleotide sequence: TGTGCCACCAGTGGTGCCGGGACTGCGGATTCACCCCTCCACTTT. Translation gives CATSGAGTADSPLHF.

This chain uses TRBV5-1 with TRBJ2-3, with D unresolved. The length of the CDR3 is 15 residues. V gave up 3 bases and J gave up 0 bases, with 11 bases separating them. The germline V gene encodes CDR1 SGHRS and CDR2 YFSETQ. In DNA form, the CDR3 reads TGCGCCAGCAGCTGCGACCCTTCTAGCACAGATACGCAGTATTTT. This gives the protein CASSCDPSSTDTQYF.

CDR3 sequence reads: CSARDLTPLRGNVYEQYF. The DNA of the CDR3 is TGCAGTGCTAGAGATCTGACGCCCCTCAGGGGGAACGTCTACGAGCAGTACTTC. The rearrangement links TRBV20-1 to TRBJ2-7; TRBD1 agrees at 7 bases. This CDR3 contains 18 residues. J lost 3 bases, V lost 0 bases, and 17 bases had no gene match. CDR1 and CDR2 from the germline V gene are DFQATT and SNEGSKA (reference sequence).

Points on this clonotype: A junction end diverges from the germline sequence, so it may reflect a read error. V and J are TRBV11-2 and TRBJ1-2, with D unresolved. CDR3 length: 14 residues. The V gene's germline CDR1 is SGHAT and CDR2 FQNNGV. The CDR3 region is CTSSSGSPYNGYTF. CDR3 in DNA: TGTACCAGCAGCTCAGGTTCCCCATATAACGGCTACACCTTC.

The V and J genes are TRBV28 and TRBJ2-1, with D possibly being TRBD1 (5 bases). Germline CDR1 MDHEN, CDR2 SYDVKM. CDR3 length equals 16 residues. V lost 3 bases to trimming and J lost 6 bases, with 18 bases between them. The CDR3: CASSFPSSTGVNEQFF. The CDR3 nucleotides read TGTGCCAGCAGTTTCCCATCGTCAACAGGAGTCAATGAGCAGTTCTTC.

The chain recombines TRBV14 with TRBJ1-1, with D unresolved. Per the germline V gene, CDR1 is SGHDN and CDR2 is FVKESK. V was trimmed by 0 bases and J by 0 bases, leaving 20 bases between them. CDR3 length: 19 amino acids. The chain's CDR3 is CASSQEGVGLTILNTEAFF. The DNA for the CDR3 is TGTGCCAGCAGCCAAGAGGGAGTAGGACTGACTATTTTGAACACTGAAGCTTTCTTT.

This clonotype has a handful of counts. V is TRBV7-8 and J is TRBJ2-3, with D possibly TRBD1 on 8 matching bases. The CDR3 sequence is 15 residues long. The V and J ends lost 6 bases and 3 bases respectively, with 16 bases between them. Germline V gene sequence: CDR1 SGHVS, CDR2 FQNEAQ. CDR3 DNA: TGTGCCAGCAGATTCACAGGGGGAGGGACAGATACGCAGTATTTT. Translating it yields CASRFTGGGTDTQYF.

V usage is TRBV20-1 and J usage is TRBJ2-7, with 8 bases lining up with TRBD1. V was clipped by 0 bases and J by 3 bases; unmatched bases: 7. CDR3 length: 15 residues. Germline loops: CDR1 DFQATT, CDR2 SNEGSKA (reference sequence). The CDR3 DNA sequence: TGCAGTGCTAGAGATAGAGGACAGGGTGGCTACGAGCAGTACTTC. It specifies CSARDRGQGGYEQYF.

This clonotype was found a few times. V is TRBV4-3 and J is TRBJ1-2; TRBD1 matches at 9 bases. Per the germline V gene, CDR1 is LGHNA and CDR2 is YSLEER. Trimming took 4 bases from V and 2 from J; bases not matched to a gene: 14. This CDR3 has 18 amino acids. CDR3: CASSRDRAITLGNYGYTF. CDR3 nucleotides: TGCGCCAGCAGCCGGGACAGGGCAATTACCCTGGGGAACTATGGCTACACCTTC.

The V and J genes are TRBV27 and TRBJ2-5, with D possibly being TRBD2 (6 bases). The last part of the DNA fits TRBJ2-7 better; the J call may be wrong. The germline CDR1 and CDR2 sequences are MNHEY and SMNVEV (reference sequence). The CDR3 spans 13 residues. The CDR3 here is CASSLSIGGEQYF. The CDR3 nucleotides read TGTGCCAGCAGTTTATCGATCGGGGGCGAGCAGTACTTC.

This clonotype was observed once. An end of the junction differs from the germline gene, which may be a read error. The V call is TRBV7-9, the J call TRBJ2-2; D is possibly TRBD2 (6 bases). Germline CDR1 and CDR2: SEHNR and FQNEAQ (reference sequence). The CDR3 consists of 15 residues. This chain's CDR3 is CASSSFTGDTGERFF. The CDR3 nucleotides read TGTGCCAGCAGCTCTTTTACGGGAGACACCGGGGAGCGGTTTTTT.

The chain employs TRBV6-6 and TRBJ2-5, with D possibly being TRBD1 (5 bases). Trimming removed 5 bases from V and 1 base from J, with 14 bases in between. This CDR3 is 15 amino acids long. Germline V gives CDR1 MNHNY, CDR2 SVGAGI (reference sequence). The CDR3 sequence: CASSPGHNRQETQYF. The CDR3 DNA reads TGTGCCAGCAGTCCCGGACACAACCGCCAAGAGACCCAGTACTTC.

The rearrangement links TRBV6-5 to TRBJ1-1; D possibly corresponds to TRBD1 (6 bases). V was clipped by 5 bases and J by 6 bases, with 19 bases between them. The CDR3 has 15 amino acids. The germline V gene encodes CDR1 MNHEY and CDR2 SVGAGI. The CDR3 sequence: CASSPRDTRGAEAFF. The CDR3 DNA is TGTGCCAGCAGTCCCAGGGACACTCGAGGCGCTGAAGCTTTCTTT.

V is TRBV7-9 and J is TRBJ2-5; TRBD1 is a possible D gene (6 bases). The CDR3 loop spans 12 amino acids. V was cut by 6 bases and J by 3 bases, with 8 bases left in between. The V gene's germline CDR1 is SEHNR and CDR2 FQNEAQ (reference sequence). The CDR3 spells CASRGAKETQYF. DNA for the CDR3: TGTGCCAGCAGGGGGGCGAAAGAGACCCAGTACTTC.

This CDR3 is CAISSSRDGETQYF. The CDR3, as DNA: TGTGCCATCAGTTCGAGCAGGGACGGTGAGACCCAGTACTTC. This chain uses TRBV10-3 with TRBJ2-5, with D perhaps matching TRBD1 or TRBD2 (5 bases each). Germline loops: CDR1 ENHRY, CDR2 SYGVKD. V was shortened by 5 bases and J by 5 bases, with 15 bases between the two germline ends. The CDR3 extends over 14 amino acids.

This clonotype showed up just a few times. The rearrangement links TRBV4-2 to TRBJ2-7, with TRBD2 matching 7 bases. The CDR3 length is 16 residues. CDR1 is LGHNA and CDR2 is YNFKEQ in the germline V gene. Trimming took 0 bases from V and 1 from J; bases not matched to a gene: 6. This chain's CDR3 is CASSQESGGGSYEQYF. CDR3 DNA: TGTGCCAGCAGCCAAGAATCGGGAGGTGGATCCTACGAGCAGTACTTC.

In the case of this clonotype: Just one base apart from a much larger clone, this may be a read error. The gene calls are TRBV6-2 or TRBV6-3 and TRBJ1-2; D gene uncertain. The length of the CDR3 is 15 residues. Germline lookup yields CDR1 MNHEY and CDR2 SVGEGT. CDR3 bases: TGTGCCAGCAGTCCTCTTGGGCAGGCCAACTGTGGCTACACCTTC. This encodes CASSPLGQANCGYTF.

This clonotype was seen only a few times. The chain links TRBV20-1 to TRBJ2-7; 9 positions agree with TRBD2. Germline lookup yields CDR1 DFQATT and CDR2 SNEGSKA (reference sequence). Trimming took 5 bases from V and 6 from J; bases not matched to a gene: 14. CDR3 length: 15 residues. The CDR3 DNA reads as TGCAGTGCTCACGACCTACGAGCGGGGGGCCTCGAGCAGTACTTC. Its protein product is CSAHDLRAGGLEQYF.

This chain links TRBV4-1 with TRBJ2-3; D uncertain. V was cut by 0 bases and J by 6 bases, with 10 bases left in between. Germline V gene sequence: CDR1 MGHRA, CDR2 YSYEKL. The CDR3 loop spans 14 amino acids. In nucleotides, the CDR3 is TGCGCCAGCAGCCAAGATTGGAATGCCGATACGCAGTATTTT. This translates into CASSQDWNADTQYF.

CDR3 sequence: CAWRDRLGNSPLHF. The CDR3 DNA sequence: TGTGCCTGGAGAGACCGGCTGGGGAATTCACCCCTCCACTTT. The chain uses TRBV30 and TRBJ1-6; D remains unclear. The V end was cut by 3 bases, the J end by 7 bases, with 13 bases between. Looked up from germline, CDR1 is GTSNPN and CDR2 is SVGIG (reference sequence). The CDR3 totals 14 residues.

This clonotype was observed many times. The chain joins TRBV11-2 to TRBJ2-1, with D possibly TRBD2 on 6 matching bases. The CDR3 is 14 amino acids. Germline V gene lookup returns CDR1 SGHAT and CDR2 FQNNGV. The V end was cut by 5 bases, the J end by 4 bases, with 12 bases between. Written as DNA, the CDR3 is TGTGCCAGCAGCCTCCTGCGGGGATACAATGAGCAGTTCTTC. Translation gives CASSLLRGYNEQFF.

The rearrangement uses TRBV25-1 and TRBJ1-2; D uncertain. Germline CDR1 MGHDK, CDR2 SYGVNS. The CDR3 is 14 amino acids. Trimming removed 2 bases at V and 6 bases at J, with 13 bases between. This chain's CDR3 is CASSERAALDGYTF. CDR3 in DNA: TGTGCCAGCAGTGAACGGGCAGCCCTGGATGGCTACACCTTC.

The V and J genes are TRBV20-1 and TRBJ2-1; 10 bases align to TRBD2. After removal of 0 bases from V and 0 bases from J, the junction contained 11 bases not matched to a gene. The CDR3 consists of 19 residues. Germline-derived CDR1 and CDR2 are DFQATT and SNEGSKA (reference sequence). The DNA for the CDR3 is TGCAGTGCTAGAGATCTGGCTAGCGGGAGCCTCAGCTCCTACAATGAGCAGTTCTTC. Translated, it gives CSARDLASGSLSSYNEQFF.

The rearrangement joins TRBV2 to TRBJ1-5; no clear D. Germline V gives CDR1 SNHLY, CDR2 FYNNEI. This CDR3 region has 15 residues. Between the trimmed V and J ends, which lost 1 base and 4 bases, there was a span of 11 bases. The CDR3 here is CASSEGLLGNQPQHF. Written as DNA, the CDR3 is TGTGCCAGCAGTGAAGGTTTACTGGGAAATCAGCCCCAGCATTTT.

The CDR3 loop is CASSLLVGGPNEQFF. The CDR3 DNA follows: TGTGCCAGCAGCCTACTAGTGGGGGGGCCCAATGAGCAGTTCTTC. The V and J genes are TRBV6-5 and TRBJ2-1, with D possibly TRBD2 on 7 matching bases. Germline V CDR1 and CDR2: MNHEY, SVGAGI. The V end lost 6 bases, the J end lost 6 bases, and 18 bases lay between the germline ends. The CDR3 covers 15 residues.

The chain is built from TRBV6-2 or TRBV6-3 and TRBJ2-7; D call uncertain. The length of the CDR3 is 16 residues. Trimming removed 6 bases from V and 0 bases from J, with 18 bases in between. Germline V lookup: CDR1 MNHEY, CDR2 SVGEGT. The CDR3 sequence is CASRGGGPDLSYEQYF. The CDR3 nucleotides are TGTGCCAGCAGAGGCGGTGGGCCCGACCTCTCCTACGAGCAGTACTTC.

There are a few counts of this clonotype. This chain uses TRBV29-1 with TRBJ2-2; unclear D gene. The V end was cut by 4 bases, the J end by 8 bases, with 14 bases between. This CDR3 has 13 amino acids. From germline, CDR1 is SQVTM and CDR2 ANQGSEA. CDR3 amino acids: CSVVAASNGELFF. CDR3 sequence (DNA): TGCAGCGTTGTTGCGGCCAGTAATGGGGAGCTGTTTTTT.

The DNA of the CDR3 is TGTGCCAGCAGTAGTGGGAGCCATCAGCCCCAGCATTTT. As protein: CASSSGSHQPQHF. The chain recombines TRBV27 with TRBJ1-5, with D hard to call. The V gene's germline CDR1 is MNHEY and CDR2 SMNVEV (reference sequence). This CDR3 comprises 13 residues. V gave up 5 bases and J gave up 5 bases, with 10 bases separating them.

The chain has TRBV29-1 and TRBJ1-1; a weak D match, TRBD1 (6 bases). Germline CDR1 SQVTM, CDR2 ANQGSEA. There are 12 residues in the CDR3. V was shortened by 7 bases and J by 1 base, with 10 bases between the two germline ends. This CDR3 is CSAGQSNTEAFF. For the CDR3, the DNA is TGCAGCGCTGGACAGTCGAACACTGAAGCTTTCTTT. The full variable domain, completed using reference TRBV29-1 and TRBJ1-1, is SAVISQKPSRDICQRGTSLTIQCQVDSQVTMMFWYRQQPGQSLTLIATANQGSEATYESGFVIDKFPISRPNLTFSTLTVSNMSPEDSSIYLCSAGQSNTEAFFGQGTRLTVV.

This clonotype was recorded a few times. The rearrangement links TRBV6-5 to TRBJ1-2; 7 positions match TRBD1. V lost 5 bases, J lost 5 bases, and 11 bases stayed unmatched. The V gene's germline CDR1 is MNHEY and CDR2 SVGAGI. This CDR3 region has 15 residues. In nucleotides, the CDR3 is TGTGCCAGCAGTCCAGGGGGAGCGCTAGTTTATGGCTACACCTTC. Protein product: CASSPGGALVYGYTF.

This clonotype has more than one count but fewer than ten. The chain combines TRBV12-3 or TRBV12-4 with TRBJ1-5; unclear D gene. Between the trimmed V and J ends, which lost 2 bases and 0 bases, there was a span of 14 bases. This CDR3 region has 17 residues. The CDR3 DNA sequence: TGTGCCAGCAGTTTATCTCGAACAGCGAATAGCAATCAGCCCCAGCATTTT. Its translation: CASSLSRTANSNQPQHF.

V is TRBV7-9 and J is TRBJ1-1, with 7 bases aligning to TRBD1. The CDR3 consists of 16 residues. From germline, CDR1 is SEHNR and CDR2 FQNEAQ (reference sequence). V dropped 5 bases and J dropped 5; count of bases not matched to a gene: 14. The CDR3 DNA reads TGTGCCAGCAGCGACAGGGCCCTAAGGGGCGGTACTGAAGCTTTCTTT. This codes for CASSDRALRGGTEAFF.